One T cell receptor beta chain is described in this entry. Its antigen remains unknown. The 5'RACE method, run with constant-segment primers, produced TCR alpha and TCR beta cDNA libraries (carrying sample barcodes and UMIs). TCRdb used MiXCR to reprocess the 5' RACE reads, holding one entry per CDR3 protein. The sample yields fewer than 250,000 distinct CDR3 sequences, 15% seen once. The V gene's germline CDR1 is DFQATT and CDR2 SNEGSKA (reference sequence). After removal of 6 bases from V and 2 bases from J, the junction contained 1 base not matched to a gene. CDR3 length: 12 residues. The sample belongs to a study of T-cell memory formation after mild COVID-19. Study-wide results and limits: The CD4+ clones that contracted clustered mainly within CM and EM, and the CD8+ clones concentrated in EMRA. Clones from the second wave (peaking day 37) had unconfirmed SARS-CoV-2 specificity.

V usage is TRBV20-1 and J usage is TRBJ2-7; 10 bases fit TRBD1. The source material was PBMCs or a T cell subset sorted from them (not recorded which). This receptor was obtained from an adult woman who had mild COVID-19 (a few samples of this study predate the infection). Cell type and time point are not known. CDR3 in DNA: TGCAGTGCCGGACAGGGGGCCTACGAGCAGTACTTC. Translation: CSAGQGAYEQYF.